This entry is about one TCR beta chain. Its antigen remains unidentified. The same CDR3 arises from other DNA sequences in this sample as well. This record belongs to a study of shared clonotypes between healthy human individuals. Broader study findings: Clonotypes not shared had lower generation probabilities than those common to all four donors. Several donors held approximately 5% of naive CD4 clonotypes in common.

The germline CDR1 and CDR2 sequences are MGHRA and YSYEKL. V was cut by 4 bases and J by 2 bases, with 9 bases left in between. This CDR3 is built from 13 residues. CD45RO-negative CD8 cells positively selected for CCR7 made up the naive population, which excluded terminally differentiated effector memory CD45RA+ cells. Authors' processing steps: Filtering differed since immunoSEQ provided only junctions, with no quality scores. Clones were sequenced by immunoSEQ multiplex PCR, and TCRdb holds only the in-frame ones, with some missing. That table gives V, J and clone size, and the DNA gave D and trimming. The profile shows about 680,000 clones, around 92% of them singletons.

This chain joins TRBV4-1 and TRBJ2-7; D perhaps matches TRBD2 (5 bases). The sequencing sample was made of naive CD8+ T cells sorted from blood. The sequence was collected from a man aged 30-40 years in good health. This chain's CDR3 is CASSLRDTYEQYF. The DNA of the CDR3 is TGCGCCAGCAGCCTCCGGGATACCTACGAGCAGTACTTC.